This passage covers 24 T cell receptor beta chains from one sample sequenced in a study of cytomegalovirus exposure and HLA in healthy donors. This PCR relied on a set of 60 Vbeta primers and 13 Jbeta primers. TCRdb's table, derived via immunoSEQ multiplex PCR, lists solely in-frame clones and lacks some. Of 310,000 or so clones in the sample, around nine tenths are singletons; the top ten hold 2% to 3%. Specimen: PBMCs. These TCRs come from a woman between 18 and 29 years old in good health and CMV-seronegative.

The genes are TRBV9 and TRBJ1-2, with D uncertain. The germline V gene encodes CDR1 SGDLS and CDR2 YYNGEE. V was trimmed by 0 bases and J by 8 bases, leaving 11 bases between them. The CDR3 contains 13 residues. CDR3 in DNA: TGTGCCAGCAGCGTAGAACAGTCAGAGGGCTACACCTTC. It encodes CASSVEQSEGYTF.

About this clone: Other DNA sequences in the same sample also yield this CDR3. The chain combines TRBV5-1 with TRBJ2-3; 11 bases agree with TRBD2. The CDR3 runs to 14 residues. The V and J ends lost 4 bases and 5 bases, in that order; junction bases with no gene match: 3. Germline CDR1 reads SGHRS; CDR2 reads YFSETQ. The CDR3 sequence: CASSPGLAGDTQYF. DNA for the CDR3: TGCGCCAGCAGCCCTGGACTAGCGGGAGATACGCAGTATTTT.

The V gene is TRBV5-1, the J gene TRBJ2-1; D possibly corresponds to TRBD1 (5 bases). The germline V gene encodes CDR1 SGHRS and CDR2 YFSETQ. Trimming shortened V by 1 base and J by 7 bases, and 9 bases separated the two germline ends. The CDR3 is 13 residues long. DNA for the CDR3: TGCGCCAGCAGCTTGACAGGACGGAATGAGCAGTTCTTC. Translation gives CASSLTGRNEQFF.

The V and J genes are TRBV11-1 and TRBJ2-7; possible D gene TRBD2, 6 bases. CDR1 and CDR2 from the germline V gene are SGHAT and FQDESV (reference sequence). V lost 3 bases and J lost 0, with 9 bases in between. The CDR3 length is 14 residues. Here the CDR3 DNA reads TGTGCCAGCAGCTTTGGGGGAGGCTCCTACGAGCAGTACTTC. Translation gives CASSFGGGSYEQYF.

The V and J genes are TRBV6-6 and TRBJ1-5, with D tentatively TRBD1 (5 bases). Trimming cost V 8 bases and J 2 bases, with 16 bases left between them. The CDR3 totals 15 residues. Germline V gene sequence: CDR1 MNHNY, CDR2 SVGAGI (reference sequence). The DNA of the CDR3 is TGTGCCAGCCAAGACGGGGGTAAGGGCAATCAGCCCCAGCATTTT. This translates into CASQDGGKGNQPQHF.

This CDR3 reads CAAGIGNTEAFF. As DNA, the CDR3 is TGTGCCGCGGGGATTGGCAACACTGAAGCTTTCTTT. The chain joins TRBV19 to TRBJ1-1; D uncertain. Trimming took off 11 bases at V and 2 bases at J, with 12 bases between the two ends. The CDR3 sequence is 12 residues long. Germline assignment: CDR1 LNHDA and CDR2 SQIVND (reference sequence).

V gene TRBV2 combines with J gene TRBJ2-7; perhaps TRBD2 as D (6 bases). The CDR3 has 10 amino acids. Germline-derived CDR1 and CDR2 are SNHLY and FYNNEI. V shed 8 bases and J shed 6 bases, with 8 bases lying between them. CDR3 nucleotides: TGTGCCAGCCGGGGAGGCGAGCAGTACTTC. It yields the protein CASRGGEQYF.

The V gene is TRBV18, the J gene TRBJ2-1; TRBD2 might be the D (5 bases). Trimming took 6 bases from V and 10 from J, leaving 16 bases between them. Germline CDR1 KGHSH, CDR2 LQKENI. This CDR3 contains 13 residues. The CDR3 nucleotides are TGTGCCAGCTCCAACCAAGAGGGTTTCGAGCAGTTCTTC. As protein: CASSNQEGFEQFF.

This clone was seen a few times. This sequence joins TRBV27 and TRBJ1-2, with TRBD1 identical over 7 bases. V gave up 6 bases and J gave up 3 bases; unmatched junction bases: 10. The CDR3 consists of 15 residues. The V gene's germline CDR1 is MNHEY and CDR2 SMNVEV (reference sequence). This CDR3 reads CASSAAGGSYYGYTF. The CDR3 nucleotides read TGTGCCAGCAGCGCCGCAGGGGGGTCGTACTATGGCTACACCTTC.

The rearrangement joins TRBV29-1 to TRBJ2-1; 9 bases agree with TRBD2. The J segment lost 4 bases and the V segment lost 4 bases, leaving 2 bases of the junction unmatched. CDR3 size: 13 residues. CDR1 and CDR2 from the germline V gene are SQVTM and ANQGSEA. The CDR3 here is CSVASGNYNEQFF. For the CDR3, the DNA is TGCAGCGTTGCTAGCGGGAATTACAATGAGCAGTTCTTC.

V gene TRBV4-2 combines with J gene TRBJ2-2; D may be TRBD2 (5 bases). Germline CDR1 LGHNA, CDR2 YNFKEQ. Trimming left V 3 bases short and J 4 bases short, with 9 bases between. The CDR3 sequence is 14 residues long. The CDR3 coding sequence is TGTGCCAGCAGCCAGGATAGCGCCACCGGGGAGCTGTTTTTT. The encoded protein is CASSQDSATGELFF.

CDR3 DNA sequence: TGTGCCAGCAGCTTGGCCCTTGGGACAGAGGGCGATGGCTACACCTTC. Protein sequence: CASSLALGTEGDGYTF. This rearrangement joins TRBV5-8 to TRBJ1-2; 7 bases match TRBD1. Losses at the gene ends were 0 bases for V and 6 bases for J; bases not matched to a gene: 11. The CDR3 is made up of 16 amino acids. CDR1 is SGHTS, CDR2 YDEGEE, per germline.

The chain links TRBV5-6 to TRBJ2-1; TRBD1 aligns across 7 bases. Trimming removed 4 bases from V and 3 bases from J; junction bases left unmatched: 1. Germline loops: CDR1 SGHDT, CDR2 YYEEEE. CDR3 size: 13 residues. CDR3 in amino acids: CASSRDSYNEQFF. The CDR3 region has the DNA TGTGCCAGCAGCCGGGACAGCTACAATGAGCAGTTCTTC.

The rearrangement links TRBV15 to TRBJ1-1; weak D call: TRBD1 (5 bases). The CDR3 consists of 17 residues. Germline V gives CDR1 LNHNV, CDR2 YYDKDF (reference sequence). The V and J ends lost 0 bases and 8 bases respectively, with 22 bases between them. The CDR3 sequence is CATSRDYTSVKTVEAFF. CDR3 nucleotide sequence: TGTGCCACCAGCAGAGACTACACAAGCGTCAAGACAGTCGAAGCTTTCTTT.

V and J are TRBV7-3 and TRBJ2-3, with a tentative D call TRBD2 (7 bases). The CDR3 extends over 15 amino acids. With 0 bases removed from V and 8 bases from J, the gap between germline ends came to 15 bases. CDR1 and CDR2 (germline): SGHTA, FQGTGA. CDR3 residues: CASSLTGGPVGTQYF. For the CDR3, the DNA is TGTGCCAGCAGCTTAACGGGGGGGCCGGTTGGTACGCAGTATTTT.

A single count supports this clone. The chain couples TRBV5-4 to TRBJ2-7; a possible D gene is TRBD1 (6 bases). Germline V gives CDR1 SGHNT, CDR2 YYREEE (reference sequence). V lost 0 bases to trimming and J lost 1 base, with 11 bases between them. The CDR3 consists of 15 residues. The CDR3 here is CASSLGDTGSYEQYF. The CDR3 region has the DNA TGTGCCAGCAGCTTGGGGGACACCGGATCCTACGAGCAGTACTTC.

CDR3 region: CSAGGSGGTSGANVLTF. The CDR3, as DNA: TGCAGCGCAGGGGGTAGCGGGGGGACATCTGGGGCCAACGTCCTGACTTTC. The chain has TRBV29-1 and TRBJ2-6, with TRBD2 identical over 10 bases. V was clipped by 7 bases and J by 1 base; unmatched bases: 10. CDR1 SQVTM and CDR2 ANQGSEA come from the germline V gene. CDR3 length equals 17 residues.

This chain joins TRBV7-9 and TRBJ2-1, with 7 bases aligning to TRBD1. Looked up from germline, CDR1 is SEHNR and CDR2 is FQNEAQ (reference sequence). This CDR3 spans 17 amino acids. The ends lost 1 base at V and 3 bases at J; junction bases unmatched: 9. CDR3 sequence: CASSLGPNRGLYNEQFF. DNA for the CDR3: TGTGCCAGCAGCTTAGGTCCAAACAGGGGCCTCTACAATGAGCAGTTCTTC.

This chain links TRBV19 with TRBJ1-2; 7 positions agree with TRBD1. Looked up from germline, CDR1 is LNHDA and CDR2 is SQIVND (reference sequence). The CDR3 length is 14 residues. With 3 bases clipped from V and 5 bases from J, the junction kept 6 bases outside the gene matches. The CDR3 here is CASSIPGTAYGYTF. CDR3 nucleotide sequence: TGTGCCAGTAGTATCCCCGGGACAGCGTATGGCTACACCTTC.

Comment on this clone: The same CDR3 also results from other DNA sequences found in this sample. CDR3 region: CASSLSGQGPFYTSTYNSPLHF. In DNA, the CDR3 is TGTGCCAGCAGTTTATCCGGACAGGGCCCTTTCTATACCTCAACCTATAATTCACCCCTCCACTTT. V gene TRBV27 combines with J gene TRBJ1-6; 8 nucleotides match TRBD1. Germline V lookup: CDR1 MNHEY, CDR2 SMNVEV (reference sequence). Germline trimming cut 0 bases from V and 2 bases from J; bases unmatched to any gene: 18. The length of the CDR3 is 22 residues.

The chain couples TRBV7-6 to TRBJ1-1; D is possibly TRBD1 (5 bases). V was pared by 1 base and J by 3 bases, with 6 bases between. Germline CDR1 reads SGHVS; CDR2 reads FNYEAQ. CDR3 length: 13 residues. CDR3 sequence: CASSLVGDTEAFF. The CDR3 region has the DNA TGTGCCAGCAGCTTAGTAGGGGACACTGAAGCTTTCTTT.

The chain links TRBV29-1 to TRBJ1-2; no clear D. The CDR3 extends over 11 amino acids. The V and J ends lost 6 bases and 4 bases respectively, with 9 bases between them. Germline CDR1 reads SQVTM; CDR2 reads ANQGSEA. CDR3 DNA: TGCAGCGTGCCAGGTACCTATGGCTACACCTTC. Amino acid sequence: CSVPGTYGYTF.

This clone appeared a single time. This chain links TRBV29-1 with TRBJ1-5, with D possibly matching TRBD1 (5 bases). The CDR3 consists of 12 residues. Germline V CDR1 and CDR2: SQVTM, ANQGSEA. V dropped 4 bases and J dropped 4 bases, with 8 bases sitting between them. CDR3 bases: TGCAGCGTTGGGGCAGGGAATCAGCCCCAGCATTTT. Its translation: CSVGAGNQPQHF.

The V call is TRBV5-1, the J call TRBJ2-5, with 9 bases fitting TRBD1. V shed 0 bases and J 0 bases; nucleotides not matched to a gene: 15. CDR3 length: 20 residues. The V gene's germline CDR1 is SGHRS and CDR2 YFSETQ. CDR3 in DNA: TGCGCCAGCAGCTTGGAACAGGACAGGGGCCTCACCTCGTACCAAGAGACCCAGTACTTC. It translates to CASSLEQDRGLTSYQETQYF.